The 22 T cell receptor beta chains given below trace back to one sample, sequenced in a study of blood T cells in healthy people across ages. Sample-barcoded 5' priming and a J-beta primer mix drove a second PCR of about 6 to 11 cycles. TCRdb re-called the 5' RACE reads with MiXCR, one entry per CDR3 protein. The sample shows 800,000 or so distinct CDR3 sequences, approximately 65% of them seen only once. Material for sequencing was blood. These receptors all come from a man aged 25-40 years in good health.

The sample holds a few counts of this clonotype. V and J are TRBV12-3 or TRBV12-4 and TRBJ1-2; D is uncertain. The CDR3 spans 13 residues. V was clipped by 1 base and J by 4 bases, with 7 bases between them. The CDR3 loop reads CASSLDAVYGYTF. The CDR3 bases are TGTGCCAGCAGTTTAGACGCAGTCTATGGCTACACCTTC.

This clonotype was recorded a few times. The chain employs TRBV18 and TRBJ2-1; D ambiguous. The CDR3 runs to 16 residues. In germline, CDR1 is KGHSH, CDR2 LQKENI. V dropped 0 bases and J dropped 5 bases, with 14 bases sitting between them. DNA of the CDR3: TGTGCCAGCTCACCACCGTTGAAACCAACCCACAATGAGCAGTTCTTC. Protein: CASSPPLKPTHNEQFF.

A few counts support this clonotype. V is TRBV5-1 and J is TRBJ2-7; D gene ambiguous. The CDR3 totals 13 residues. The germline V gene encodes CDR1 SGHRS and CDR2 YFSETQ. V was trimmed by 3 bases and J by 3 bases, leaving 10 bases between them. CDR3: CASSSTDLYEQYF. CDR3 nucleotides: TGCGCCAGCAGCTCTACGGATCTCTACGAGCAGTACTTC.

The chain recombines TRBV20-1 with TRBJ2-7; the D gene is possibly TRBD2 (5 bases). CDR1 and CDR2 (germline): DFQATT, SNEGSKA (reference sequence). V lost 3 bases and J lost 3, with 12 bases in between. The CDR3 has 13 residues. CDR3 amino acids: CSARTGSDYEQYF. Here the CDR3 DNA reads TGCAGTGCTAGGACGGGGTCCGACTACGAGCAGTACTTC.

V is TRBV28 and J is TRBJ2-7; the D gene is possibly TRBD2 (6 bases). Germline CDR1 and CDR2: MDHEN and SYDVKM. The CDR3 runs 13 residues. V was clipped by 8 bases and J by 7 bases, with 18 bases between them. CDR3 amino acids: CASGGLESREQYF. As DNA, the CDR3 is TGTGCCAGCGGGGGACTGGAGTCTAGAGAGCAGTACTTC.

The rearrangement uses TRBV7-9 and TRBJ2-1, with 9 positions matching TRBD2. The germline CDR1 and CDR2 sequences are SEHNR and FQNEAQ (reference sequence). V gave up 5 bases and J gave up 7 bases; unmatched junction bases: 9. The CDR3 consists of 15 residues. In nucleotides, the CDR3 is TGTGCCAGCAGCCCCTGGGGGAGCGGGGGGAATGAGCAGTTCTTC. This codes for CASSPWGSGGNEQFF.

The DNA for the CDR3 is TGTGCCAGCAGCCAAGACAGGGGCGCAGGGGGCTACACCTTC. This gives the protein CASSQDRGAGGYTF. This chain joins TRBV3-1 and TRBJ1-2, with D perhaps TRBD1 (6 bases). CDR3 length: 14 residues. V was clipped by 0 bases and J by 8 bases, with 13 bases between them. CDR1 and CDR2 from the germline V gene are LGHDT and YNNKEL (reference sequence).

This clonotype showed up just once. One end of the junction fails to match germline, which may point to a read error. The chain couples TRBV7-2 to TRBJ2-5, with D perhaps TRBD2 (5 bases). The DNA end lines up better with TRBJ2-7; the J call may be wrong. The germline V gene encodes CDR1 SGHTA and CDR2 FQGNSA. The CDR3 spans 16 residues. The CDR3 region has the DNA TGTGCCAGCAGTTTAGCGCCCAGCCAGATATTCTACGAGCAGTACTTC. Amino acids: CASSLAPSQIFYEQYF.

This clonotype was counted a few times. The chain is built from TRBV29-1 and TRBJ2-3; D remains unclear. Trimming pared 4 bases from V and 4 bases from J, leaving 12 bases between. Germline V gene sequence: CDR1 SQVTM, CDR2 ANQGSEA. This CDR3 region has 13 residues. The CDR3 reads CSVGLGLADTQYF. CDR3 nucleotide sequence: TGCAGCGTTGGGCTAGGGTTAGCAGATACGCAGTATTTT.

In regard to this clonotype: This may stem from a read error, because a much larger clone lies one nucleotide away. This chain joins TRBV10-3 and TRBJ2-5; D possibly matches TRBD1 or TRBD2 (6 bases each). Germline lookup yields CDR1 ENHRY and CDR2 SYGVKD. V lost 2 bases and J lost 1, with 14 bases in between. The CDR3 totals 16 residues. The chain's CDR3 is CAISERRGAGQETQYF. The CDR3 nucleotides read TGTGCCATCAGTGAGAGGAGGGGGGCCGGCCAAGAGACCCAGTACTTC.

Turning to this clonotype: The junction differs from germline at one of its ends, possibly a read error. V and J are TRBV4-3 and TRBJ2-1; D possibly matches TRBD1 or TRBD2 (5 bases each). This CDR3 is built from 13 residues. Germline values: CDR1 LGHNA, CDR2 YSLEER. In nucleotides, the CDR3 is TGCGTCAGCAGCCTGGGACCAAACAATGAGCAGTTCTTC. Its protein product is CVSSLGPNNEQFF.

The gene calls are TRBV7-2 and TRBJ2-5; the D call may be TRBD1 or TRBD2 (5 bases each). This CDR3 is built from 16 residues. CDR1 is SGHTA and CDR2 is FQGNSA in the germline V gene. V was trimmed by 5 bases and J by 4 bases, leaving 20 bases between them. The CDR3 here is CASSLGDRLRPETQYF. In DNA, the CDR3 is TGTGCCAGCAGCCTGGGGGACCGCCTCCGTCCAGAGACCCAGTACTTC. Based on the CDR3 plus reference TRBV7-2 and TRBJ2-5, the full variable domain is GAGVSQSPSNKVTEKGKDVELRCDPISGHTALYWYRQSLGQGLEFLIYFQGNSAPDKSGLPSDRFSAERTGGSVSTLTIQRTQQEDSAVYLCASSLGDRLRPETQYFGPGTRLLVL.

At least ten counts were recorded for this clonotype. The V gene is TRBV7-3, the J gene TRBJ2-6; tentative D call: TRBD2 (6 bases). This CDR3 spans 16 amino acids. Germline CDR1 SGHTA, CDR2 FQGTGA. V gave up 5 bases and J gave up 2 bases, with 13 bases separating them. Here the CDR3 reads CASSPYGGAGANVLTF. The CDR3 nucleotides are TGTGCCAGCAGCCCGTACGGAGGGGCTGGGGCCAACGTCCTGACTTTC.

DNA for the CDR3: TGTGCCAGCAAGCCCTATAGCAATCAGCCCCAGCATTTT. Amino acid sequence: CASKPYSNQPQHF. The rearrangement uses TRBV6-2 or TRBV6-3 and TRBJ1-5, with D uncertain. Germline V gene lookup returns CDR1 MNHEY and CDR2 SVGEGT. The CDR3 consists of 13 residues. V dropped 7 bases and J dropped 0 bases, with 7 bases sitting between them.

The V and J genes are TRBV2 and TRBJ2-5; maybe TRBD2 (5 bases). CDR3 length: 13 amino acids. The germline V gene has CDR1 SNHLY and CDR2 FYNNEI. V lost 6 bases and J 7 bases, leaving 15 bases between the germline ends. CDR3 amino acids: CASRERDLGTQYF. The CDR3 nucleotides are TGTGCCAGCAGAGAGAGGGATCTCGGGACCCAGTACTTC.

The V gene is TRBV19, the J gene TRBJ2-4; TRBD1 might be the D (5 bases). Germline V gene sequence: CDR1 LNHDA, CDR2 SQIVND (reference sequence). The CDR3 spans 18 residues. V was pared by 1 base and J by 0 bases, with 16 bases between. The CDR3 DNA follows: TGTGCCAGTAGTATAGGCATGGTTGACAGACTAGCCAAAAACATTCAGTACTTC. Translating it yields CASSIGMVDRLAKNIQYF.

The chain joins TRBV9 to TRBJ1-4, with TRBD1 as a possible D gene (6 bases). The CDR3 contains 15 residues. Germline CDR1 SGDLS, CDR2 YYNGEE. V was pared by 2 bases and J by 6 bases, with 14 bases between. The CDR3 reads CASSVSPGADEKLFF. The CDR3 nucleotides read TGTGCCAGCAGCGTCTCCCCGGGGGCGGATGAAAAACTGTTTTTT.

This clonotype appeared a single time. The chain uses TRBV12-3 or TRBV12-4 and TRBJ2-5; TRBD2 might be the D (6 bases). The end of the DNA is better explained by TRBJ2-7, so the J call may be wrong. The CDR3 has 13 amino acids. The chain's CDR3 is CASNPTGVGEQYF. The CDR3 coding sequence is TGTGCCAGCAACCCGACGGGGGTGGGCGAGCAGTACTTC.

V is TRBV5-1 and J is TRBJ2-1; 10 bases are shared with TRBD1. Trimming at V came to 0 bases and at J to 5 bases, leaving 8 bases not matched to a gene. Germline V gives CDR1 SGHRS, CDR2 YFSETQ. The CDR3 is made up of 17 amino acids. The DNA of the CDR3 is TGCGCCAGCAGCTTGGGCTTGGGGACAGGGGTTCACAATGAGCAGTTCTTC. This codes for CASSLGLGTGVHNEQFF.

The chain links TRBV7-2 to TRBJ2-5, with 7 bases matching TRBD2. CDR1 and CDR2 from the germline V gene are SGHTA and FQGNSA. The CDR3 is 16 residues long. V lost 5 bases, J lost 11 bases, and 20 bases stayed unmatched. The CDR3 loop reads CASSPTGGRTYNEQYF. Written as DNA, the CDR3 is TGTGCCAGCAGCCCGACGGGGGGTCGCACCTACAATGAGCAGTACTTC.

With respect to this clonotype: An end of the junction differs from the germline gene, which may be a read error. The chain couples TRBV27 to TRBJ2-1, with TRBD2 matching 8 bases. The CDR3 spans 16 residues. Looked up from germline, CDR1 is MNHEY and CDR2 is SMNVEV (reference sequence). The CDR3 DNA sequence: TGTGCCGGCAGTCCCGGACTAGCAAATATTCACAATGAGCAGTTCTTC. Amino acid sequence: CAGSPGLANIHNEQFF.

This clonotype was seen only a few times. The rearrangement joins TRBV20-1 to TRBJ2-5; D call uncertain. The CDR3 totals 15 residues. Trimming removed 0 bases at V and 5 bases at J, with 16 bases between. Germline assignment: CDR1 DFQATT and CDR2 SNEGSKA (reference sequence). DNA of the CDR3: TGCAGTGCTAGAGATCACCGCAAGCCCATGGAGACCCAGTACTTC. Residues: CSARDHRKPMETQYF.